One and the same sample provided the 26 T cell receptor beta chains below, sequenced in a study of T-cell memory formation after mild COVID-19. TCRdb processed the 5' RACE reads anew with MiXCR; each CDR3 protein has one entry. This table has 550,000 to 650,000 distinct CDR3 sequences, 17% appearing once. The sequencing input was PBMCs or a T cell subset sorted from them (not recorded which). The source is an adult woman who had mild COVID-19 (a few samples of this study predate the infection). Cell type and time point are not known.

This clonotype was picked up many times. The genes are TRBV12-3 or TRBV12-4 and TRBJ1-5; unclear D gene. CDR3 size: 12 residues. Trimming stripped 2 bases from V and 10 bases from J, with 9 bases between. Here the CDR3 DNA reads TGTGCCAGCAGTTTAATAGGGAGTCCCCAGCATTTT. Protein sequence: CASSLIGSPQHF.

This clonotype was detected a few times. The V call is TRBV19, the J call TRBJ2-5; D gene ambiguous. Per germline, CDR1 LNHDA and CDR2 SQIVND (reference sequence). The CDR3 is 12 amino acids. Trimming removed 8 bases from V and 1 base from J, with 8 bases in between. CDR3 nucleotide sequence: TGTGCCAGTGGGCAGTTCCAAGAGACCCAGTACTTC. Translating gives CASGQFQETQYF.

This clonotype has more than one count but fewer than ten. V and J are TRBV21-1 and TRBJ2-7; no check of the table's D call, TRBD1, against the DNA was made. TRBV21-1 is a pseudogene segment. This CDR3 has 16 residues. The CDR3 here is CASSNEDRGITYEQYF. The DNA of the CDR3 is TGTGCCAGCAGCAATGAGGACAGGGGCATCACCTACGAGCAGTACTTC.

The J gene is TRBJ2-7, the V gene TRBV7-9, with no clear D. Trimming cost V 5 bases and J 5 bases, with 10 bases left between them. Germline V gene lookup returns CDR1 SEHNR and CDR2 FQNEAQ (reference sequence). CDR3 length: 12 amino acids. CDR3 in amino acids: CASSIGSNEQYF. CDR3 in DNA: TGTGCCAGCAGCATAGGGTCTAACGAGCAGTACTTC.

The chain couples TRBV3-1 to TRBJ2-1; 7 nucleotides agree with TRBD2. CDR3 length: 16 residues. Trimming removed 2 bases from V and 0 bases from J; junction bases left unmatched: 4. CDR1 and CDR2 from the germline V gene are LGHDT and YNNKEL (reference sequence). Here the CDR3 reads CASSQLRDYSYNEQFF. The CDR3 DNA reads TGTGCCAGCAGCCAACTCCGGGACTACTCCTACAATGAGCAGTTCTTC.

J is TRBJ1-6 and V is TRBV6-5; the D gene is possibly TRBD1 (5 bases). The CDR3 sequence is 13 residues long. Germline V gives CDR1 MNHEY, CDR2 SVGAGI. Trimming cost V 2 bases and J 6 bases, with 5 bases left between them. This chain's CDR3 is CASSYQGNSPLHF. CDR3 DNA: TGTGCCAGCAGTTACCAGGGTAATTCACCCCTCCACTTT.

This rearrangement joins TRBV12-3 or TRBV12-4 to TRBJ2-1; TRBD2 matches at 9 bases. The CDR3 is made up of 12 amino acids. After removal of 3 bases from V and 14 bases from J, the junction contained 5 bases not matched to a gene. The CDR3 bases are TGTGCCAGCAGTTTTCGCCTAGCGGGAAAGTTCTTC. Amino acid sequence: CASSFRLAGKFF.

This sequence joins TRBV15 and TRBJ1-5; D not resolved. The CDR3 sequence is 14 residues long. V lost 1 base, J lost 3 bases, and 7 bases lay in between. Germline CDR1 and CDR2: LNHNV and YYDKDF (reference sequence). CDR3 coding DNA: TGTGCCACCAGCAGAGCCAGCGACAATCAGCCCCAGCATTTT. As protein: CATSRASDNQPQHF.

This clonotype was counted a few times. This chain links TRBV6-1 with TRBJ1-2; tentative D call: TRBD1 (6 bases). Between the trimmed V and J ends, which lost 2 bases and 8 bases, there was a span of 18 bases. The germline gives CDR1 MNHNS, CDR2 SASEGT. The CDR3 contains 15 residues. The CDR3 DNA reads TGTGCCAGCAGTGAATCCCCAACAGGGTTGATAGGCTACACCTTC. Protein: CASSESPTGLIGYTF.

This clonotype was found once. This sequence joins TRBV6-1 and TRBJ2-3, with a tentative D call TRBD1 (5 bases). The V gene's germline CDR1 is MNHNS and CDR2 SASEGT. V gave up 5 bases and J gave up 1 base, with 13 bases separating them. CDR3 length: 15 residues. CDR3 protein: CASSRPTQGTDTQYF. The CDR3, as DNA: TGTGCCAGCAGTCGCCCCACACAGGGCACAGATACGCAGTATTTT.

The chain links TRBV12-3 or TRBV12-4 to TRBJ2-3; 11 nucleotides agree with TRBD2. Unmatched junction bases numbered 6, after V lost 6 bases and J lost 4 bases. This CDR3 is 15 amino acids long. CDR3: CASSWTSGFADTQYF. CDR3 coding DNA: TGTGCCAGCAGCTGGACTAGCGGGTTTGCAGATACGCAGTATTTT.

The V call is TRBV7-9, the J call TRBJ2-7; D call uncertain. The CDR3 loop spans 18 amino acids. Trimming cost V 3 bases and J 0 bases, with 21 bases left between them. Germline CDR1 SEHNR, CDR2 FQNEAQ (reference sequence). The CDR3 is CASSFGPRMTLSSYEQYF. The DNA for the CDR3 is TGTGCCAGCAGCTTCGGGCCAAGGATGACACTTAGCTCCTACGAGCAGTACTTC.

The chain recombines TRBV12-3 or TRBV12-4 with TRBJ1-3, with 7 bases aligning to TRBD1. V was clipped by 5 bases and J by 0 bases; unmatched bases: 4. There are 15 residues in the CDR3. The CDR3 sequence: CASSLQGRSGNTIYF. In nucleotides, the CDR3 is TGTGCCAGCAGTCTACAGGGGCGCTCTGGAAACACCATATATTTT.

This clonotype occurred a few times. V and J are TRBV7-2 and TRBJ1-5; 8 bases map to TRBD1. The V gene's germline CDR1 is SGHTA and CDR2 FQGNSA. Trimming cost V 2 bases and J 2 bases; bases outside gene matches: 5. CDR3 length: 16 amino acids. For the CDR3, the DNA is TGTGCCAGCAGCTTACTGGTGACAGGGGGCAATCAGCCCCAGCATTTT. The encoded protein is CASSLLVTGGNQPQHF.

The J gene is TRBJ2-4, the V gene TRBV9; D might be TRBD2 (5 bases). Germline V lookup: CDR1 SGDLS, CDR2 YYNGEE. The ends were cut back, 7 bases at V and 8 bases at J, with 22 bases in the middle. This CDR3 has 15 amino acids. CDR3 sequence: CASSSGTTTRDIQYF. The CDR3 bases are TGTGCCAGCTCTTCGGGCACCACGACGAGGGACATTCAGTACTTC.

This rearrangement joins TRBV5-1 to TRBJ2-3; the match to TRBD1 covers 7 bases. The J segment lost 3 bases and the V segment lost 4 bases, leaving 5 bases of the junction unmatched. The CDR3 length is 14 residues. Per germline, CDR1 SGHRS and CDR2 YFSETQ. The CDR3 DNA is TGCGCCAGCAGCCAGGACAGGAATACAGATACGCAGTATTTT. The encoded protein is CASSQDRNTDTQYF.

This clonotype was detected a few times. V is TRBV15 and J is TRBJ1-6, with D hard to call. Trimming took 0 bases from V and 6 from J, leaving 6 bases between them. The germline V gene has CDR1 LNHNV and CDR2 YYDKDF (reference sequence). This CDR3 has 14 residues. The CDR3 here is CATSRDVSNSPLHF. Here the CDR3 DNA reads TGTGCCACCAGCAGAGATGTCAGTAATTCACCCCTCCACTTT. Filled out from reference TRBV15 and TRBJ1-6, the complete variable domain reads DAMVIQNPRYQVTQFGKPVTLSCSQTLNHNVMYWYQQKSSQAPKLLFHYYDKDFNNEADTPDNFQSRRPNTSFCFLDIRSPGLGDTAMYLCATSRDVSNSPLHFGNGTRLTVT.

Only a few counts were recorded for this clonotype. The rearrangement uses TRBV20-1 and TRBJ2-3; the D gene is possibly TRBD2 (5 bases). The germline V and J ends were trimmed by 2 bases and 2 bases, with 14 bases remaining between them. The CDR3 has 15 residues. Germline CDR1 reads DFQATT; CDR2 reads SNEGSKA (reference sequence). CDR3 in amino acids: CSARSSAGNTDTQYF. The CDR3 DNA sequence: TGCAGTGCTAGATCCTCGGCGGGTAACACAGATACGCAGTATTTT.

In its sample, this clonotype was seen a few times. V gene TRBV5-1 combines with J gene TRBJ2-2; D call uncertain. Trimming removed 0 bases at V and 6 bases at J, with 6 bases between. CDR1 SGHRS and CDR2 YFSETQ come from the germline V gene. The CDR3 has 13 amino acids. The CDR3 sequence: CASSLDNAGELFF. DNA for the CDR3: TGCGCCAGCAGCTTGGATAACGCCGGGGAGCTGTTTTTT.

In its sample, this clonotype was seen a few times. The chain is built from TRBV12-3 or TRBV12-4 and TRBJ2-5; D call uncertain. The V end was cut by 5 bases, the J end by 2 bases, with 12 bases between. This CDR3 is built from 14 residues. The CDR3 DNA reads TGTGCCAGCAGTCGAATAGGAGCTCAAGAGACCCAGTACTTC. It is translated as CASSRIGAQETQYF.

This clonotype appeared once. This rearrangement joins TRBV5-6 to TRBJ2-3; 11 bases are a match to TRBD2. CDR3 length: 16 amino acids. Germline CDR1 reads SGHDT; CDR2 reads YYEEEE. V trimming: 1 base; J trimming: 2 bases; junction bases outside the gene matches: 3. CDR3 sequence: CASSLLAGGATDTQYF. As DNA, the CDR3 is TGTGCCAGCAGCTTGCTAGCGGGGGGCGCCACAGATACGCAGTATTTT.

This clonotype was observed a few times. The chain uses TRBV4-1 and TRBJ1-1; a weak D match, TRBD1 (5 bases). The CDR3 runs 14 residues. Per germline, CDR1 MGHRA and CDR2 YSYEKL. V was clipped by 0 bases and J by 5 bases, with 10 bases between them. The CDR3: CASSQEGTYTEAFF. As DNA, the CDR3 is TGCGCCAGCAGCCAAGAAGGGACCTATACTGAAGCTTTCTTT.

The J gene is TRBJ2-3, the V gene TRBV24-1; weak D call: TRBD2 (6 bases). This CDR3 region has 16 residues. Trimming pared 9 bases from V and 1 base from J, leaving 19 bases between. The germline gives CDR1 KGHDR, CDR2 SFDVKD. CDR3 sequence reads: CATPSSPGECTDTQYF. The CDR3, as DNA: TGTGCCACCCCATCCTCCCCGGGGGAATGCACAGATACGCAGTATTTT.

The genes are TRBV7-2 and TRBJ2-5; D may be TRBD1 (5 bases). From germline, CDR1 is SGHTA and CDR2 FQGNSA. Trimming left V 8 bases short and J 5 bases short, with 18 bases between. This CDR3 region has 14 residues. The CDR3 DNA reads TGTGCCAGCGCGAAACAGGTGGTTGGGGAGACCCAGTACTTC. Encoded protein: CASAKQVVGETQYF.

The chain uses TRBV20-1 and TRBJ2-1; TRBD2 matches 11 bases. The CDR3 totals 15 residues. J lost 6 bases, V lost 2 bases, and 6 bases had no gene match. CDR1 DFQATT and CDR2 SNEGSKA come from the germline V gene (reference sequence). This chain's CDR3 is CSARWGTSGGNEQFF. DNA for the CDR3: TGCAGTGCTAGATGGGGGACTAGCGGCGGCAATGAGCAGTTCTTC.

This chain links TRBV7-2 with TRBJ2-7, with 9 positions matching TRBD2. The CDR3 has 14 residues. With V trimmed by 5 bases and J by 12 bases, 14 bases remained unmatched. Looked up from germline, CDR1 is SGHTA and CDR2 is FQGNSA. The CDR3 DNA is TGTGCCAGCAGCGCAGACTCGCGGGAGGGACCCCCGTACTTC. It specifies CASSADSREGPPYF. Full variable domain (missing parts from reference TRBV7-2 and TRBJ2-7): GAGVSQSPSNKVTEKGKDVELRCDPISGHTALYWYRQSLGQGLEFLIYFQGNSAPDKSGLPSDRFSAERTGGSVSTLTIQRTQQEDSAVYLCASSADSREGPPYFGPGTRLTVT.